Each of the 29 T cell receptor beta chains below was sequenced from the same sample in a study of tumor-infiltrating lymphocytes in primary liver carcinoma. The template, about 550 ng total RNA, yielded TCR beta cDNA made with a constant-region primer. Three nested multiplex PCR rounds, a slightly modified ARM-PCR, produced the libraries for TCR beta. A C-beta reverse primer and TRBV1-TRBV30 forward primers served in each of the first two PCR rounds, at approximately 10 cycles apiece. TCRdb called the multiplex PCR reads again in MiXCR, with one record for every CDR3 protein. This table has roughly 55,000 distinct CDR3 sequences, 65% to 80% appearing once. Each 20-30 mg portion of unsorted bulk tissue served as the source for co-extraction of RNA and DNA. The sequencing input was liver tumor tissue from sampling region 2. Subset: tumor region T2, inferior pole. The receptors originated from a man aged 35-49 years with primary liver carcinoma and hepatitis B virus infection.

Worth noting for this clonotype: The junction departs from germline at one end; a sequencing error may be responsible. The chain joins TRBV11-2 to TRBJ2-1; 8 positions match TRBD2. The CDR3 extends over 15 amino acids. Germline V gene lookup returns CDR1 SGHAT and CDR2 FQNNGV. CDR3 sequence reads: CASSFSGTLDNEQFF. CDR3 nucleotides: TGTGCCAGTAGCTTTAGCGGGACACTCGACAATGAGCAGTTCTTC.

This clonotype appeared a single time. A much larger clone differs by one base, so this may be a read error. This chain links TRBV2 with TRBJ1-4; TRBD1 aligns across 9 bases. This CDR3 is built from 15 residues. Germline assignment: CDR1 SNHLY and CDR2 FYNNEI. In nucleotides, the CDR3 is TGTGCCAGCATCCGACAGGGGGTGACTAGTGAAAAACTGTTTTTT. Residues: CASIRQGVTSEKLFF.

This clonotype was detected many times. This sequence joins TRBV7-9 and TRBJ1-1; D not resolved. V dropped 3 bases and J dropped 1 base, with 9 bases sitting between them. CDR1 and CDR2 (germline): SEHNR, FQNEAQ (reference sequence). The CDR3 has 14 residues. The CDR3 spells CASSFHQENTEAFF. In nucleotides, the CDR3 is TGTGCCAGCAGCTTCCACCAGGAGAACACTGAAGCTTTCTTT.

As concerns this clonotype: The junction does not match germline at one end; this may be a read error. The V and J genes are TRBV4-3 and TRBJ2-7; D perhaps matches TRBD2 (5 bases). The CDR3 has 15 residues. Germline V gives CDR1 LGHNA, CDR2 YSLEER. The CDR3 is CAISQEPGGGCEQYF. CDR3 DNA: TGCGCCATCAGCCAAGAACCTGGCGGAGGATGCGAGCAGTACTTC.

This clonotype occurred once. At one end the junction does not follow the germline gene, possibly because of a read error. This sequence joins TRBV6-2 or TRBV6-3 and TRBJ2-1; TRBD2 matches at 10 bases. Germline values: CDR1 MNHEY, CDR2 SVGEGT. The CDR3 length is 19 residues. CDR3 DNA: TGTGCCAGCTGTTACCCAACAAAGTGGACTAGCGGTCTATACAATGAGCAGTTCTTC. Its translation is CASCYPTKWTSGLYNEQFF.

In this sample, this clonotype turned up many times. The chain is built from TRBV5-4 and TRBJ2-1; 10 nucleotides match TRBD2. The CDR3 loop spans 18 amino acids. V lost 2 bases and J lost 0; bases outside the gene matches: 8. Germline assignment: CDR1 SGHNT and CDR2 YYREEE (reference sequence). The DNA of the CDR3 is TGTGCCAGCAGCTTTAGAGTAGCGGGAGGCCGCTCCTACAATGAGCAGTTCTTC. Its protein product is CASSFRVAGGRSYNEQFF.

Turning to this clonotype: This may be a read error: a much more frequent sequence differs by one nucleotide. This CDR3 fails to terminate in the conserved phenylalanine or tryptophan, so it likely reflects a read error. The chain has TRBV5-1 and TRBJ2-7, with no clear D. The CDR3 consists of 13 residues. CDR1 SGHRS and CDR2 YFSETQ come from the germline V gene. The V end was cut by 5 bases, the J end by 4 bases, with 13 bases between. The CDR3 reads CASSFNAEYEQYI. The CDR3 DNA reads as TGCGCCAGCAGTTTCAACGCAGAGTACGAGCAGTACATC.

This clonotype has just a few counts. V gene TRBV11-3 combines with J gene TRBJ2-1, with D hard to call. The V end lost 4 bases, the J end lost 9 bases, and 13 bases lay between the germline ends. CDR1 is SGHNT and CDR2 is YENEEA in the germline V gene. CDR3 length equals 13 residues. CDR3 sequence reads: CASSSNPPGEQFF. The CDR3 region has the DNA TGTGCCAGCAGCTCGAACCCGCCGGGTGAGCAGTTCTTC.

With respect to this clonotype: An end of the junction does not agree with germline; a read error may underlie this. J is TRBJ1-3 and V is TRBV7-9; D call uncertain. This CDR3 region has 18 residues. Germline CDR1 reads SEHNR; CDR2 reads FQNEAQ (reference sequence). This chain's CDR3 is CASSLAELALRSGNTTYF. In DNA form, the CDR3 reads TGTGCCAGCAGCTTAGCGGAATTAGCCCTCCGCTCTGGAAACACCACATATTTT.

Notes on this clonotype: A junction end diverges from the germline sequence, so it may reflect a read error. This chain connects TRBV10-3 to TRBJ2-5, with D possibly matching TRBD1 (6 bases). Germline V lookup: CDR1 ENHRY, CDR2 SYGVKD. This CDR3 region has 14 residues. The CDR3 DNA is TGTCCCATCAGCCCCTACAGGGCCCAGGAGACCCAGTACTTC. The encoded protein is CPISPYRAQETQYF.

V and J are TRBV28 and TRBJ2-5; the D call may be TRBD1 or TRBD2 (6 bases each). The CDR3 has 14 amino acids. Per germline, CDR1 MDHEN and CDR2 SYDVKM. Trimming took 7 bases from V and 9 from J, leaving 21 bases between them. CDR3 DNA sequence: TGTGCCAGCAATTTCTTTGACAGGCGCGGGGCCCAGTACTTC. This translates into CASNFFDRRGAQYF.

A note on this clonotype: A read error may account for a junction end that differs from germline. The DNA for the CDR3 is TGTCCCAGCAACTTCCGGGACTGGGGTTACGAGCAGTACTTC. This sequence encodes CPSNFRDWGYEQYF. This chain joins TRBV5-5 and TRBJ2-7, with D possibly matching TRBD2 (6 bases). This CDR3 spans 14 amino acids. From germline, CDR1 is SGHKS and CDR2 YYEKEE (reference sequence).

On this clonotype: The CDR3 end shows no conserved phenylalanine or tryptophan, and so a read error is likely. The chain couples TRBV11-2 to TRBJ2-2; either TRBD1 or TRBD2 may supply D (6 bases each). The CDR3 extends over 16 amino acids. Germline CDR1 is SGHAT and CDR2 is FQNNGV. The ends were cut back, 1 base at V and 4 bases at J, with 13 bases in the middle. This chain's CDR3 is CASSLGWGASTGELFS. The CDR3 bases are TGTGCCAGCAGCTTAGGGTGGGGGGCGAGCACCGGGGAGCTGTTTTCT.

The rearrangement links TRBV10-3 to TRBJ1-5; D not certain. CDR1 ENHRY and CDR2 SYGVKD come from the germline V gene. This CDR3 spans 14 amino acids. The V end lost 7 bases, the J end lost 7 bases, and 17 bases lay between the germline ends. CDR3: CAIMEYEGDQPQHF. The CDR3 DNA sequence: TGTGCCATCATGGAGTATGAGGGCGACCAGCCCCAGCATTTT.

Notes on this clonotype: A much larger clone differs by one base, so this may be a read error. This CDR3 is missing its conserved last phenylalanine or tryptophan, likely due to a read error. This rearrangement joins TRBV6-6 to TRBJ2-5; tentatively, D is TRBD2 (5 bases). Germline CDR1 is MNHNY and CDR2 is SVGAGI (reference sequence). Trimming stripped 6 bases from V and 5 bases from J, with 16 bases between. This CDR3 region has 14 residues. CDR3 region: CASSPSGLGETQYL. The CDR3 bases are TGTGCCAGCAGCCCCTCGGGGTTGGGGGAGACCCAGTACTTA.

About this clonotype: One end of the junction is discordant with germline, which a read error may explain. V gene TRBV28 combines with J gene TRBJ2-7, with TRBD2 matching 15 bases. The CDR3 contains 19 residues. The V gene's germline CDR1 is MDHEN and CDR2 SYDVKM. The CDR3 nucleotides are TGTGTCAGCAGTTTTTTCGGACTAGCGGGAGGGCCAATCTCCTACGAGCAGTACTTC. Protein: CVSSFFGLAGGPISYEQYF.

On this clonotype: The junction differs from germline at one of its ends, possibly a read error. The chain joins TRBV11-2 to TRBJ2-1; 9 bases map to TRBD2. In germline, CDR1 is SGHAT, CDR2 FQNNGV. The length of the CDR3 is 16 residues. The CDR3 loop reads CVSTSSGSPQSYEQFF. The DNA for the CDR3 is TGTGTCAGCACAAGTAGCGGGAGCCCACAGAGCTATGAGCAGTTCTTT.

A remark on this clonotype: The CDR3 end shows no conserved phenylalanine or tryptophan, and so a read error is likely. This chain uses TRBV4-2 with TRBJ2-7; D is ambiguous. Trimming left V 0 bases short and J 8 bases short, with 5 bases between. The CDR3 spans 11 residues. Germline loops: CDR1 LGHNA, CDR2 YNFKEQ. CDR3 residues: CASSQEGKQYL. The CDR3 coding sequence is TGTGCCAGCAGCCAAGAGGGGAAGCAGTACCTC.

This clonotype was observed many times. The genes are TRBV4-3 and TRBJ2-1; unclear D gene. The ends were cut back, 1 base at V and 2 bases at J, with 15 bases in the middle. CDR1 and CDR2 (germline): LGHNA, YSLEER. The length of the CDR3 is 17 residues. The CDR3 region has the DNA TGCGCCAGCAGCCAAGGGCTCGGTGACCTTACCTACAATGAGCAGTTCTTC. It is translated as CASSQGLGDLTYNEQFF.

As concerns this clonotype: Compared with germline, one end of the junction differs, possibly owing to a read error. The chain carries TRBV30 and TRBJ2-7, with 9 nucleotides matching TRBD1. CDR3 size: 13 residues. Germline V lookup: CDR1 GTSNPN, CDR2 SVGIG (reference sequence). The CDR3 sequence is CAWMRTGDDEQCF. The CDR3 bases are TGTGCCTGGATGAGGACAGGGGACGACGAGCAGTGCTTC.

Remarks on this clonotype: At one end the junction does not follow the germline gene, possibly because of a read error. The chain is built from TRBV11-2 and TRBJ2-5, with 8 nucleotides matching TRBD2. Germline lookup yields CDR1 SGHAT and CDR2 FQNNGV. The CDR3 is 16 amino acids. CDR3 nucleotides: TGTGCCACCAGCCAAACTCCTGGCGGGGGGAAAGAGACACGGTGCTTC. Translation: CATSQTPGGGKETRCF. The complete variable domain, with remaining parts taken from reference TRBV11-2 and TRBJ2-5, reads EAGVAQSPRYKIIEKRQSVAFWCNPISGHATLYWYQQILGQGPKLLIQFQNNGVVDDSQLPKDRFSAERLKGVDSTLKIQPAKLEDSAVYLCATSQTPGGGKETRCFGPGTRLLVL.

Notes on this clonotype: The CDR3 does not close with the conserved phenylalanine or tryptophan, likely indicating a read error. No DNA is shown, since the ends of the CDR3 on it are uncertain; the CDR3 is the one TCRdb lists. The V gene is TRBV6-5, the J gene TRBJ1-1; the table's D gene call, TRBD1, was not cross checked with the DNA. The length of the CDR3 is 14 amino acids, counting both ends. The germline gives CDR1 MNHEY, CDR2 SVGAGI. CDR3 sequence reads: CASSYGGTSTETFY.

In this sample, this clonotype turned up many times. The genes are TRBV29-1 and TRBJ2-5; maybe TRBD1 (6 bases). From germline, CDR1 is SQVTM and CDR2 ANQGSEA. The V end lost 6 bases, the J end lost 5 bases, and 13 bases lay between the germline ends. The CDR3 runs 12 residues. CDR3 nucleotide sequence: TGCAGCGTCCTAACAGGGATGGAGACCCAGTACTTC. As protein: CSVLTGMETQYF. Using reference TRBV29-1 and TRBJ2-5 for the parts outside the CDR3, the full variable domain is SAVISQKPSRDICQRGTSLTIQCQVDSQVTMMFWYRQQPGQSLTLIATANQGSEATYESGFVIDKFPISRPNLTFSTLTVSNMSPEDSSIYLCSVLTGMETQYFGPGTRLLVL.

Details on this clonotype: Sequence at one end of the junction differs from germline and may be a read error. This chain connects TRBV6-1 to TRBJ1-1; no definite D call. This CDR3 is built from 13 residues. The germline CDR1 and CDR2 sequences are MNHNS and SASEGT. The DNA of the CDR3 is TGTGGCAGCAGTGTCTCACTCAACACTGAAGCTTTTTTT. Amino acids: CGSSVSLNTEAFF.

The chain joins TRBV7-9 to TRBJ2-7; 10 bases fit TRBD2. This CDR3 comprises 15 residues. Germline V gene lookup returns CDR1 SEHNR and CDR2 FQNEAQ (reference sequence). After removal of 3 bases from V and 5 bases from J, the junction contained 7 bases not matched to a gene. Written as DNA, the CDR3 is TGTGCCAGCAGCTTTTCAGCGGGAGGGCGGGACGAGCAGTACTTC. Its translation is CASSFSAGGRDEQYF.

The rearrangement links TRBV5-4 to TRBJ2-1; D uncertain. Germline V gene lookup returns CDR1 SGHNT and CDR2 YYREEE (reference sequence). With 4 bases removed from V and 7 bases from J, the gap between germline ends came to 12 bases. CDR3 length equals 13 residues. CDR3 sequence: CASSQISANEQFF. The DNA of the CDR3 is TGTGCCAGCAGCCAGATCTCTGCGAATGAGCAGTTCTTC.

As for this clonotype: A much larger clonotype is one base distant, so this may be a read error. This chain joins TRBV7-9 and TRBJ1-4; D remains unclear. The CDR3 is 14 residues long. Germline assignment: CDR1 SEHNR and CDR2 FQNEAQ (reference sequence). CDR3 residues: CASSQIETNEKLFF. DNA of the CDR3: TGTGCCAGCAGCCAAATAGAGACTAATGAAAAACTGTTCTTT.

The DNA of the CDR3 is TGCGCCAGCAGCCAAGACGGACTAGCGGCATACAATGAACTGTTCTTC. It translates to CASSQDGLAAYNELFF. V usage is TRBV4-3 and J usage is TRBJ2-1; 10 positions match TRBD2. Germline assignment: CDR1 LGHNA and CDR2 YSLEER. This CDR3 has 16 amino acids. J lost 15 bases, V lost 0 bases, and 14 bases had no gene match.

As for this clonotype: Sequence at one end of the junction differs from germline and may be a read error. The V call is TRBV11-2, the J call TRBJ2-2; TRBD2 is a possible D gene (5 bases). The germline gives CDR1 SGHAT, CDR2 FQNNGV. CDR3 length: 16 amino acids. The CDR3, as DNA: TGTGCCAGTAGCTTAGTGCGGGTACCTGACACCGGGGAGCTGTTTTTT. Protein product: CASSLVRVPDTGELFF.